The 20 T cell receptor beta chains presented below share a single source sample, sequenced in a study of OX40 agonist ivuxolimab in advanced cancers. Repertoires were generated with immunoSEQ multiplex PCR, while TCRdb's copy carries only in-frame clones and drops some. The sample holds roughly 96,000 clones; around 80% are singletons and the top ten take around 5.8%. This material consisted of CD4+ or CD8+ T cells sorted from blood, taken in a trial of the OX40 agonist ivuxolimab. The receptors originated from an adult with an advanced solid tumor such as melanoma, head and neck, liver or kidney cancer.

The chain recombines TRBV2 with TRBJ2-5; 8 bases line up with TRBD1. CDR1 is SNHLY, CDR2 FYNNEI, per germline. V was pared by 4 bases and J by 3 bases, with 4 bases of the junction left unmatched. The CDR3 sequence is 14 residues long. The CDR3 is CASSVTGGKETQYF. DNA of the CDR3: TGTGCCAGCAGTGTCACAGGGGGAAAAGAGACCCAGTACTTC. Complete variable domain (other parts from reference TRBV2 and TRBJ2-5): EPEVTQTPSHQVTQMGQEVILRCVPISNHLYFYWYRQILGQKVEFLVSFYNNEISEKSEIFDDQFSVERPDGSNFTLKIRSTKLEDSAMYFCASSVTGGKETQYFGPGTRLLVL.

This clone was detected only a few times. This CDR3 reads CASWRDNSGNQPQHF. The CDR3 DNA reads as TGTGCCAGCTGGAGGGACAATTCGGGCAATCAGCCCCAGCATTTT. The chain employs TRBV6-5 and TRBJ1-5, with a possible D match to TRBD1 (6 bases). The CDR3 covers 15 residues. Germline V gives CDR1 MNHEY, CDR2 SVGAGI. V was trimmed by 8 bases and J by 2 bases, leaving 16 bases between them.

This chain joins TRBV2 and TRBJ2-1; TRBD1 is a possible D gene (6 bases). Deletions cut 8 bases from V and 0 bases from J, with 11 bases between. From germline, CDR1 is SNHLY and CDR2 FYNNEI. This CDR3 contains 14 residues. CDR3: CASGGQSSYNEQFF. For the CDR3, the DNA is TGTGCCAGCGGCGGACAGAGCTCCTACAATGAGCAGTTCTTC. The variable domain in full, with the rest retrieved from reference TRBV2 and TRBJ2-1, is EPEVTQTPSHQVTQMGQEVILRCVPISNHLYFYWYRQILGQKVEFLVSFYNNEISEKSEIFDDQFSVERPDGSNFTLKIRSTKLEDSAMYFCASGGQSSYNEQFFGPGTRLTVL.

This sequence joins TRBV6-1 and TRBJ2-4; D remains unclear. The CDR3 has 15 amino acids. The germline V gene has CDR1 MNHNS and CDR2 SASEGT. V lost 6 bases and J lost 0, with 12 bases in between. CDR3 sequence (DNA): TGTGCCAGCAGAGACACCGGCCTAGCCAAAAACATTCAGTACTTC. Its translation: CASRDTGLAKNIQYF.

This clone came up a few times. This sequence joins TRBV12-5 and TRBJ2-5; 9 nucleotides agree with TRBD1. The V segment lost 6 bases and the J segment 5 bases; nucleotides outside the gene matches: 10. The germline V gene has CDR1 LGHNT and CDR2 FRNRAP. The CDR3 extends over 15 amino acids. The CDR3 protein is CASGWTGAGRETQYF. DNA of the CDR3: TGTGCTAGTGGGTGGACAGGGGCTGGCCGGGAGACCCAGTACTTC.

The chain couples TRBV6-5 to TRBJ2-7; TRBD1 matches 11 bases. The CDR3 covers 15 residues. Germline values: CDR1 MNHEY, CDR2 SVGAGI. The V segment lost 2 bases and the J segment 4 bases; nucleotides outside the gene matches: 4. This CDR3 is CASSYGTGGDYEQYF. Written as DNA, the CDR3 is TGTGCCAGCAGTTACGGGACAGGGGGGGATTACGAGCAGTACTTC.

The DNA for the CDR3 is TGTGCCAGCAACCCGGGACAGAGCAATCAGCCCCAGCATTTT. The encoded protein is CASNPGQSNQPQHF. The rearrangement links TRBV6-6 to TRBJ1-5; 7 nucleotides line up with TRBD1. The germline gives CDR1 MNHNY, CDR2 SVGAGI (reference sequence). V trimming: 7 bases; J trimming: 1 base; junction bases outside the gene matches: 4. The CDR3 has 14 amino acids.

The rearrangement joins TRBV10-3 to TRBJ1-6; D call uncertain. There are 12 residues in the CDR3. Trimming cost V 5 bases and J 5 bases, with 4 bases left between them. Germline values: CDR1 ENHRY, CDR2 SYGVKD. CDR3 DNA sequence: TGTGCCATCAGTCAGAATAATTCACCCCTCCACTTT. It translates to CAISQNNSPLHF.

The chain employs TRBV18 and TRBJ1-2; D may be TRBD1 (6 bases). This CDR3 spans 15 amino acids. V gave up 6 bases and J gave up 3 bases, with 17 bases separating them. Germline CDR1 is KGHSH and CDR2 is LQKENI. Written as DNA, the CDR3 is TGTGCCAGCTCCCCGGATAACAGGGTGGACTATGGCTACACCTTC. Translation: CASSPDNRVDYGYTF.

This rearrangement joins TRBV6-1 to TRBJ2-7; 9 bases agree with TRBD2. This CDR3 is built from 14 residues. V trimming: 5 bases; J trimming: 3 bases; junction bases outside the gene matches: 5. Germline V CDR1 and CDR2: MNHNS, SASEGT. CDR3 in amino acids: CASSPRSGSYEQYF. The CDR3 DNA is TGTGCCAGCAGTCCCCGTAGCGGGAGCTACGAGCAGTACTTC.

J is TRBJ2-3 and V is TRBV5-1, with 8 bases identical to TRBD2. There are 15 residues in the CDR3. The germline V gene encodes CDR1 SGHRS and CDR2 YFSETQ. V lost 2 bases to trimming and J lost 1 base; unmatched junction nucleotides: 3. The DNA for the CDR3 is TGCGCCAGCAGCTTCCTTAGCGGGGGCACAGATACGCAGTATTTT. Its translation is CASSFLSGGTDTQYF.

The rearrangement joins TRBV5-1 to TRBJ1-2; no clear D gene. Trimming took 7 bases from V and 1 from J, leaving 14 bases between them. The CDR3 contains 14 residues. CDR1 is SGHRS, CDR2 YFSETQ, per germline. The CDR3 DNA reads as TGCGCCAGCCGTTGGGGATCCGATAACTATGGCTACACCTTC. Translation gives CASRWGSDNYGYTF.

The gene calls are TRBV7-9 and TRBJ1-2; weak D call: TRBD1 (5 bases). There are 15 residues in the CDR3. Germline V gives CDR1 SEHNR, CDR2 FQNEAQ (reference sequence). Trimming took off 4 bases at V and 5 bases at J, with 17 bases between the two ends. The CDR3 loop is CASSSPRAGRYGYTF. CDR3 coding DNA: TGTGCCAGCAGCTCCCCCCGGGCAGGGAGATATGGCTACACCTTC.

J is TRBJ1-5 and V is TRBV6-1; 7 positions agree with TRBD1. CDR3 length equals 17 residues. V lost 2 bases, J lost 6 bases, and 13 bases stayed unmatched. CDR1 is MNHNS and CDR2 is SASEGT in the germline V gene. CDR3 nucleotides: TGTGCCAGCAGTGAACGCGTAATGACAGGGAGTGTTCAGCCCCAGCATTTT. Residues: CASSERVMTGSVQPQHF.

The gene calls are TRBV7-8 and TRBJ2-1; no reliable D call. Trimming took 3 bases from V and 3 from J, leaving 9 bases between them. Germline assignment: CDR1 SGHVS and CDR2 FQNEAQ. This CDR3 region has 14 residues. CDR3 loop: CASSFSAYYNEQFF. Written as DNA, the CDR3 is TGTGCCAGCAGCTTCAGCGCCTACTACAATGAGCAGTTCTTC.

The chain employs TRBV7-2 and TRBJ2-3; 10 nucleotides match TRBD1. The CDR3 covers 14 residues. In germline, CDR1 is SGHTA, CDR2 FQGNSA. With 5 bases clipped from V and 4 bases from J, the junction kept 3 bases outside the gene matches. The CDR3 nucleotides are TGTGCCAGCAGCGCGACAGGGGGCGCAGATACGCAGTATTTT. Protein: CASSATGGADTQYF.

There are a few counts of this clone. The chain recombines TRBV12-5 with TRBJ2-7; unclear D gene. The CDR3 is 12 residues long. The V gene lost 6 bases and the J gene lost 4 bases, with 10 bases spanning the gap. Germline CDR1 reads LGHNT; CDR2 reads FRNRAP. CDR3 sequence (DNA): TGTGCTAGTGGCCTGACGGTGTACGAGCAGTACTTC. This encodes CASGLTVYEQYF.

The chain is built from TRBV9 and TRBJ1-5; no reliable D call. The CDR3 is 15 amino acids. V lost 2 bases and J lost 0, with 9 bases in between. Germline CDR1 SGDLS, CDR2 YYNGEE. CDR3 DNA: TGTGCCAGCAGCGTCTCGGGGAATAGCAATCAGCCCCAGCATTTT. Protein sequence: CASSVSGNSNQPQHF.

This CDR3 reads CASSGIQGGGYTF. CDR3 in DNA: TGTGCCAGCAGTGGCATTCAGGGTGGGGGCTACACCTTC. The chain recombines TRBV2 with TRBJ1-2; D possibly corresponds to TRBD1 (5 bases). Trimming left V 4 bases short and J 8 bases short, with 14 bases between. The CDR3 consists of 13 residues. Germline V gene data show CDR1 as SNHLY and CDR2 as FYNNEI. The variable domain in full, completed from reference TRBV2 and TRBJ1-2, reads EPEVTQTPSHQVTQMGQEVILRCVPISNHLYFYWYRQILGQKVEFLVSFYNNEISEKSEIFDDQFSVERPDGSNFTLKIRSTKLEDSAMYFCASSGIQGGGYTFGSGTRLTVV.

The rearrangement joins TRBV25-1 to TRBJ2-3; D is perhaps TRBD1 (6 bases). CDR1 and CDR2 (germline): MGHDK, SYGVNS. The CDR3 sequence is 14 residues long. The V end lost 4 bases, the J end lost 0 bases, and 8 bases lay between the germline ends. The CDR3 DNA is TGTGCCAGCAGTGCCAGGGGTAGCACAGATACGCAGTATTTT. Its translation is CASSARGSTDTQYF.